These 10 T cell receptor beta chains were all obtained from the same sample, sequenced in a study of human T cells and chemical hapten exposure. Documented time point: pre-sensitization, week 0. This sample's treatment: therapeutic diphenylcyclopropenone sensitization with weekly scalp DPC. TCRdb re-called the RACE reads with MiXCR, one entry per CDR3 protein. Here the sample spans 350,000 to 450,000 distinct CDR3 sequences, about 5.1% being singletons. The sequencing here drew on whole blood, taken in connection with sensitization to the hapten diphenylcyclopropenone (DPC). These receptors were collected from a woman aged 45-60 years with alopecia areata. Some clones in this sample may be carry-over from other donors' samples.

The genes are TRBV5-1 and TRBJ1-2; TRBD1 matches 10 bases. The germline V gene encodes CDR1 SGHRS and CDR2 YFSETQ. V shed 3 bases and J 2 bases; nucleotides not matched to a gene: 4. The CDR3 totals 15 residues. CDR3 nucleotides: TGCGCCAGCAGCTATGGGACAGGGGAAAACTATGGCTACACCTTC. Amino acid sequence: CASSYGTGENYGYTF. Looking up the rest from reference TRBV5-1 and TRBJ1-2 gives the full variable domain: KAGVTQTPRYLIKTRGQQVTLSCSPISGHRSVSWYQQTPGQGLQFLFEYFSETQRNKGNFPGRFSGRQFSNSRSEMNVSTLELGDSALYLCASSYGTGENYGYTFGSGTRLTVV.

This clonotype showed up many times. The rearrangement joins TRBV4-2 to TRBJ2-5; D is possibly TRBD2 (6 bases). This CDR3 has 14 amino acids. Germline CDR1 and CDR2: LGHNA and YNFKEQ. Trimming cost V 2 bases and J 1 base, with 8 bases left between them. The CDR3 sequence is CASSQRRAQETQYF. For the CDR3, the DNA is TGTGCCAGCAGCCAAAGGAGGGCCCAAGAGACCCAGTACTTC.

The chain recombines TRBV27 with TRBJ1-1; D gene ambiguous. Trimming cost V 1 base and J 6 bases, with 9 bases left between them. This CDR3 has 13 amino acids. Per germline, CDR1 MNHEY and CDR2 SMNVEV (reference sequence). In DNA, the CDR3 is TGTGCCAGCAGTTTATGGGCAATCCCTGAAGCTTTCTTT. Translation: CASSLWAIPEAFF.

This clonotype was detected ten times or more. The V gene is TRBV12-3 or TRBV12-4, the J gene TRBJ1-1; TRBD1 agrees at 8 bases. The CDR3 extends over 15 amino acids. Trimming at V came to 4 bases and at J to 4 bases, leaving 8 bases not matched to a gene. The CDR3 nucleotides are TGTGCCAGCAGTTCCCAGGGGGCGGTGGGCACTGAAGCTTTCTTT. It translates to CASSSQGAVGTEAFF.

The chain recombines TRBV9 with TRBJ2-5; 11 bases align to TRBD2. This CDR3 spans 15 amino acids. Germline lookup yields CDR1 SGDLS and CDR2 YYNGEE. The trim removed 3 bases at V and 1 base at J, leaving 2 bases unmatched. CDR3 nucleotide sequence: TGTGCCAGCAGCGGACTAGCGGGGACCCAAGAGACCCAGTACTTC. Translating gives CASSGLAGTQETQYF.

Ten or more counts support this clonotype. The CDR3 sequence: CASQPPSRGSQGYTF. The DNA of the CDR3 is TGTGCCAGCCAGCCCCCGAGCAGGGGCTCACAAGGCTACACCTTC. The genes are TRBV2 and TRBJ1-2; a possible D gene is TRBD1 (6 bases). The CDR3 length is 15 residues. The germline V and J ends were trimmed by 8 bases and 8 bases, with 24 bases remaining between them. CDR1 and CDR2 (germline): SNHLY, FYNNEI.

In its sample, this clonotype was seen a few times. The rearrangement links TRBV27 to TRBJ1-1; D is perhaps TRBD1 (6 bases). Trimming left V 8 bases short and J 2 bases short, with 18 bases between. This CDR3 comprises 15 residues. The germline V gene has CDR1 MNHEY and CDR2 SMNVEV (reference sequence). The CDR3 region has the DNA TGTGCCAGCTCAGACCGAAAGGGGGGAAACACTGAAGCTTTCTTT. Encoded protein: CASSDRKGGNTEAFF.

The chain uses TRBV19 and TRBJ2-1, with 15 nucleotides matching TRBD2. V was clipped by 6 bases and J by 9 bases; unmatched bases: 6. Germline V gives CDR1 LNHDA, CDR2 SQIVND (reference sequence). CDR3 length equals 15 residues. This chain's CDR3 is CASRAPGLAGGEQFF. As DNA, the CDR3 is TGTGCCAGTAGAGCACCGGGACTAGCGGGAGGTGAGCAGTTCTTC.

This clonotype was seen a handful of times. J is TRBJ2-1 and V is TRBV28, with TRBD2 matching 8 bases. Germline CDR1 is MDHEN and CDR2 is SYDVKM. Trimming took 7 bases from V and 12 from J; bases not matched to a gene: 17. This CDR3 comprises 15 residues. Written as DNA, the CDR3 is TGTGCCAGCACCCAAGGACTAGCCGGGGGAAGGGGGCAGTTCTTC. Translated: CASTQGLAGGRGQFF.

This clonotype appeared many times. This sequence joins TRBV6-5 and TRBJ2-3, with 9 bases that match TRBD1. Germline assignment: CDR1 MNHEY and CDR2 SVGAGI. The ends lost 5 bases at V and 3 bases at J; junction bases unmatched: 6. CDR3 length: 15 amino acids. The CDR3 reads CASSHTGTGTDTQYF. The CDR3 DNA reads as TGTGCCAGCAGTCATACCGGGACAGGGACAGATACGCAGTATTTT.